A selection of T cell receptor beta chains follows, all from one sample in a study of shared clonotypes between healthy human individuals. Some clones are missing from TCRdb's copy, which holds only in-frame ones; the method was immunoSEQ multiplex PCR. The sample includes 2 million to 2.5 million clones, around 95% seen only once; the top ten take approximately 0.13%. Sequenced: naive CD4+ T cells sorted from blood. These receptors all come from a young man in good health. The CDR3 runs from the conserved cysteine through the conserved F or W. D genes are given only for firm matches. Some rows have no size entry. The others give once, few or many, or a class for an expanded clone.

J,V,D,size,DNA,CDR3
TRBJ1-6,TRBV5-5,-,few,TGTGCCAGCAGCTTGGGGGGCTCCTATAATTCACCCCTCCACTTT,CASSLGGSYNSPLHF
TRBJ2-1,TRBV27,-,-,TGTGCCAGCAGTTTAGCCGGGAGAACATACATTGATGAGCAGTTCTTC,CASSLAGRTYIDEQFF
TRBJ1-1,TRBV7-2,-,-,TGTGCCAGCAGCTCTATGTCCGGAGGGAGAGGGCCAGCTTTCTTT,CASSSMSGGRGPAFF
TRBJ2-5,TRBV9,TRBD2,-,TGTGCCAGCAGCGCCGGGACTAGCGGGGGGTCGGGGAGCGAGACCCAGTACTTC,CASSAGTSGGSGSETQYF
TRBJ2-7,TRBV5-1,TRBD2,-,TGCGCCAGCAGCCCAAGGACTAGCGGGAGATCATACGAGCAGTACTTC,CASSPRTSGRSYEQYF
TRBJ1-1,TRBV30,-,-,TGTGCCTGGACCGCGACTGAAGCTTTCTTT,CAWTATEAFF
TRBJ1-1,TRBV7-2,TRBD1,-,TGTGCCAGCAGCCCCCGCGGACAGGCGAACACTGAAGCTTTCTTT,CASSPRGQANTEAFF
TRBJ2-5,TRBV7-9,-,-,TGTGCCAGCAGCGCATCGGGCCGGGGGTGGCAAGAGACCCAGTACTTC,CASSASGRGWQETQYF
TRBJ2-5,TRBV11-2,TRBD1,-,TGTGCCAGCAGCTCGGGACAGGGCTCAGAGACCCAGTACTTC,CASSSGQGSETQYF
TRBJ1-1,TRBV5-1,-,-,TGCGCCAGCAGCTCACAGGGAAGCGGGATGAACACTGAAGCTTTCTTT,CASSSQGSGMNTEAFF
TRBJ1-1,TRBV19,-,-,TGTGCCAGTAGTTTCGGGACTCTGGAGTATACTGAAGCTTTCTTT,CASSFGTLEYTEAFF
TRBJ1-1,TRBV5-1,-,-,TGCGCCAGCAGCTTGGAGACCCAGGACACTGAAGCTTTCTTT,CASSLETQDTEAFF
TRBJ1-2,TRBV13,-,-,TGTGCCAGCAGCTTTACCGGGACGCCTCACTACACCTTC,CASSFTGTPHYTF
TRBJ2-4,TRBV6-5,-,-,TGTGCCAGCAGCCCCTCGGGCGGTGAGGCAAACATTCAGTACTTC,CASSPSGGEANIQYF
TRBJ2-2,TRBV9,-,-,TGTGCCAGCAGCGTAGGGCCAGGGTGGGGTGACACCGGGGAGCTGTTTTTT,CASSVGPGWGDTGELFF
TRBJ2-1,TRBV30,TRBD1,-,TGTGCCTGGAGTCCGGGACAGGGGTCCAATGAGCAGTTCTTC,CAWSPGQGSNEQFF
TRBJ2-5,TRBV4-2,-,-,TGTGCCAGTCAAACAGGGGCCGGAGGGGAGACCCAGTACTTC,CASQTGAGGETQYF
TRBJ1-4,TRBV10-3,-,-,TGTGCCATCAGTGAGTCCAGGGGAACTGAAAAACTGTTTTTT,CAISESRGTEKLFF
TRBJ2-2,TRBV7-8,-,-,TGTGCCAGCAGCTTTGTTCGGACCGGGGAGCTGTTTTTT,CASSFVRTGELFF
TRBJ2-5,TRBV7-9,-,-,TGTGCCACCGCCGGCCCCCAAGAGACCCAGTACTTC,CATAGPQETQYF
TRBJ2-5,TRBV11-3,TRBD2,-,TGTGCCAGCAGCCCACGGACTAGCGGGGGGGCTCGGGGGCAGACCCAGTACTTC,CASSPRTSGGARGQTQYF
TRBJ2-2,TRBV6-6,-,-,TGTGCCAGCAGTTTGAGGGGTCATGGAGACACCGGGGAGCTGTTTTTT,CASSLRGHGDTGELFF
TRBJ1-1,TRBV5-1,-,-,TGCGCCAGCAGCTTACAACAGGAGAACACTGAAGCTTTCTTT,CASSLQQENTEAFF
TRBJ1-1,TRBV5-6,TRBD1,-,TGTGCCAGCAGCGTTCAGGGGGCGGCGAACACTGAAGCTTTCTTT,CASSVQGAANTEAFF
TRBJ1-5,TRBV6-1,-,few,TGTGCCAGCTCGGTTGGTACCAATCAGCCCCAGCATTTT,CASSVGTNQPQHF
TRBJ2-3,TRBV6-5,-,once,TGTGCCAGCAGTTCCGTTCGCACAGATACGCAGTATTTT,CASSSVRTDTQYF
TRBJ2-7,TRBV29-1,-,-,TGCAGCGTTACAGCCTCCTACGAGCAGTACTTC,CSVTASYEQYF
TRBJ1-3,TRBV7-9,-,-,TGTGCCAGCAGCTCCCTCCCTACACCAGAGGGAAACACCATATATTTT,CASSSLPTPEGNTIYF
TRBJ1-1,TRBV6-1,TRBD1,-,TGTGCCAGCAGAGACAGGGGGCTCGAGGCTTTCTTT,CASRDRGLEAFF
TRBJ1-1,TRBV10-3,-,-,TGTGCCATCAGTGACACCGGAAACGTTCAAGCTTTCTTT,CAISDTGNVQAFF
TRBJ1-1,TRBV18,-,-,TGTGCCAGCTCACCACGGGGGGAGGAGGCTTTCTTT,CASSPRGEEAFF
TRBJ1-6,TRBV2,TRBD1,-,TGTGCCAGCAGTATGGGACAGGATAATTCACCCCTCCACTTT,CASSMGQDNSPLHF
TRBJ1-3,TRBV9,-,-,TGTGCCAGCAGCGGGTCCTCAGCCTACTCTGGAAACACCATATATTTT,CASSGSSAYSGNTIYF
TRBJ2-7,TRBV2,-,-,TGTGCCAGCAGTGGAGCGGGCGAGCAGTACTTC,CASSGAGEQYF
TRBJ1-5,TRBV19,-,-,TGTGCCAGTAGTATAAGGTGGCCAGGGAGGAAGTATAGCAATCAGCCCCAGCATTTT,CASSIRWPGRKYSNQPQHF
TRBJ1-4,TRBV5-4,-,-,TGTGCCAGCAGCTTGGACGGGAATAGACTGTTTTTT,CASSLDGNRLFF
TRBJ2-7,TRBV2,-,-,TGTGCCAGCAGACTCGAGGGACTGATGACCTACGAGCAGTACTTC,CASRLEGLMTYEQYF
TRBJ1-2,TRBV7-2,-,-,TGTGCCAGCAGCTTAGCCCTGGGGAAGCTTGTTTCGGGCTATGGCTACACCTTC,CASSLALGKLVSGYGYTF
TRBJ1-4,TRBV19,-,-,TGTGCCAGTCAACAGGGTGGGAATGAAAAACTGTTTTTT,CASQQGGNEKLFF